Sequencing of this TCR beta chain was carried out in a study of T cell responses to AZD1222 COVID-19 vaccine. The CDR3 length is 16 residues. The germline V gene encodes CDR1 LNHNV and CDR2 YYDKDF (reference sequence). J gave up 1 base and V 4 bases, and 9 bases lay outside the gene matches. Profiling relied on immunoSEQ multiplex PCR, and the TCRdb table lists in-frame clones only, not all of them. The data hold 160,000 or so clones, with around nine tenths observed a single time. The chain joins TRBV15 to TRBJ2-5, with 7 bases fitting TRBD1. This sequence was found in an adult who received the AZD1222 COVID-19 vaccine. This specimen consisted of peripheral blood, obtained 28 days after the second AZD1222 dose. The CDR3 nucleotides read TGTGCCACCAGCATCCTAAAGGACAGGTCCCAAGAGACCCAGTACTTC. Translation: CATSILKDRSQETQYF.